One T cell receptor (beta chain) is described in this entry. What it binds is unknown. CDR1 is SGDLS, CDR2 YYNGEE, per germline. The CDR3 is made up of 19 amino acids. V shed 0 bases and J 6 bases; nucleotides not matched to a gene: 16. This entry belongs to a study of T cell responses to AZD1222 COVID-19 vaccine. Study-level results: The donor group comprised mostly white British people and more females; the analysis possibly underestimated clonal diversity. Vaccine-associated CD4 TCRs ranged over spike, dominating at 160-218 and 743-854. The study found Spike-specific TCR breadth and depth rose after two AZD1222 doses.

TCRdb keeps only in-frame clones here, not all; method: immunoSEQ multiplex PCR. The sample yields 45,000 to 55,000 clones, around 86% seen once. Second doses at about 4 or about 12 weeks were pooled. The sequenced sample was peripheral blood, obtained 28 days after the second AZD1222 dose. This TCR was sampled from an adult who received the AZD1222 COVID-19 vaccine. The chain has TRBV9 and TRBJ2-7; 12 nucleotides align to TRBD2. CDR3 in DNA: TGTGCCAGCAGCGTAGTGGGGACTAGCGGGCGAAAATTTAAGAGCGAGCAGTACTTC. This sequence encodes CASSVVGTSGRKFKSEQYF.